These 15 T cell receptor beta chains originate from one sample sequenced in a study of cytomegalovirus exposure and HLA in healthy donors. PCR used 60 Vbeta primers and 13 Jbeta primers. TCRdb's copy holds only in-frame clones and misses some; the assay was immunoSEQ multiplex PCR. The sample has 190,000 or so clones, more than 75% seen once. Sequencing was done on a sample of PBMCs. The receptor set was obtained from a woman between 50 and 59 years old in good health and CMV-seropositive.

The genes are TRBV11-2 and TRBJ2-3, with 14 bases that match TRBD2. The germline V gene has CDR1 SGHAT and CDR2 FQNNGV. Trimming at V came to 5 bases and at J to 4 bases, leaving 2 bases not matched to a gene. This CDR3 contains 15 residues. As DNA, the CDR3 is TGTGCCAGCAGCCCGACTAGCGGGGGGGCAGATACGCAGTATTTT. As protein: CASSPTSGGADTQYF.

The gene calls are TRBV6-1 and TRBJ1-5; 7 bases are a match to TRBD1. V shed 0 bases and J 7 bases; nucleotides not matched to a gene: 15. The CDR3 length is 18 residues. Germline V gene data show CDR1 as MNHNS and CDR2 as SASEGT. Here the CDR3 DNA reads TGTGCCAGCAGTGAAGCGCTCCGACAGGGTAGGACAGACCAGCCCCAGCATTTT. Amino acids: CASSEALRQGRTDQPQHF.

The chain employs TRBV18 and TRBJ2-7, with 10 bases identical to TRBD1. Germline assignment: CDR1 KGHSH and CDR2 LQKENI. V shed 3 bases and J 5 bases; nucleotides not matched to a gene: 7. This CDR3 is built from 15 residues. The CDR3 sequence: CASSPDRGGLNEQYF. CDR3 DNA sequence: TGTGCCAGCTCACCGGACAGGGGGGGTCTCAACGAGCAGTACTTC.

The chain combines TRBV2 with TRBJ1-2, with TRBD1 matching 10 bases. V lost 1 base, J lost 5 bases, and 4 bases stayed unmatched. Germline V lookup: CDR1 SNHLY, CDR2 FYNNEI. The CDR3 is made up of 15 amino acids. This chain's CDR3 is CASSEVGQGPYGYTF. The CDR3 DNA reads TGTGCCAGCAGTGAAGTGGGACAGGGGCCTTATGGCTACACCTTC.

This clone was recorded a few times. This chain links TRBV28 with TRBJ2-3; TRBD1 matches at 9 bases. V gave up 5 bases and J gave up 0 bases; unmatched junction bases: 9. CDR3 length equals 17 residues. Germline-derived CDR1 and CDR2 are MDHEN and SYDVKM. The CDR3, as DNA: TGTGCCAGCAGTCCCCCCCCGGGACAGGGTAGCACAGATACGCAGTATTTT. This gives the protein CASSPPPGQGSTDTQYF.

This sequence joins TRBV7-2 and TRBJ2-5; no clear D gene. The J call is uncertain, as TRBJ2-7 better fits the DNA end. From germline, CDR1 is SGHTA and CDR2 FQGNSA. The CDR3 runs to 13 residues. The CDR3 loop reads CASSSPGRNEQYF. Written as DNA, the CDR3 is TGTGCCAGCAGCTCCCCAGGCAGGAACGAGCAGTACTTC.

The rearrangement uses TRBV28 and TRBJ2-3, with 7 bases matching TRBD1. J gave up 6 bases and V 6 bases, and 3 bases lay outside the gene matches. The CDR3 extends over 12 amino acids. Germline V gene sequence: CDR1 MDHEN, CDR2 SYDVKM. The CDR3: CASRETGDTQYF. The CDR3 region has the DNA TGTGCCAGCAGGGAGACAGGGGATACGCAGTATTTT.

The CDR3: CASSLGPGQDQPQHF. For the CDR3, the DNA is TGTGCCAGCAGCTTAGGCCCAGGGCAGGACCAGCCCCAGCATTTT. V and J are TRBV7-2 and TRBJ1-5; TRBD1 might be the D (5 bases). Trimming left V 1 base short and J 7 bases short, with 14 bases between. The germline V gene has CDR1 SGHTA and CDR2 FQGNSA. There are 15 residues in the CDR3.

The genes are TRBV29-1 and TRBJ1-3; TRBD1 might be the D (5 bases). Trimming took off 4 bases at V and 2 bases at J, with 15 bases between the two ends. CDR3 length: 15 residues. Germline V gives CDR1 SQVTM, CDR2 ANQGSEA. CDR3 in amino acids: CSVVSPGTPGNTIYF. CDR3 nucleotide sequence: TGCAGCGTTGTGAGTCCAGGGACTCCTGGAAACACCATATATTTT.

This clone has just a few counts. V and J are TRBV9 and TRBJ2-1; 13 nucleotides align to TRBD2. The CDR3 sequence is 16 residues long. V shed 4 bases, J shed 6 bases, and the junction held 7 bases outside the gene matches. Germline CDR1 SGDLS, CDR2 YYNGEE. The CDR3 coding sequence is TGTGCCAGCAGCCCCCTAGGACTAGCGGGAGTCAATGAGCAGTTCTTC. Amino acids: CASSPLGLAGVNEQFF.

This clone turned up a few times. This clone may be a read error of a much larger clone one base away. The rearrangement uses TRBV5-4 and TRBJ2-7; D not resolved. Germline V gives CDR1 SGHNT, CDR2 YYREEE (reference sequence). The CDR3 spans 16 residues. The ends were cut back, 2 bases at V and 2 bases at J, with 17 bases in the middle. CDR3 DNA sequence: TGTGCCAGCAGCTTAGAATTCGACATTCGTCCCTACGAGCAGTACTTC. Protein sequence: CASSLEFDIRPYEQYF.

The V gene is TRBV28, the J gene TRBJ2-3; TRBD2 agrees at 9 bases. Germline V gene lookup returns CDR1 MDHEN and CDR2 SYDVKM. CDR3 length: 17 residues. V shed 8 bases and J 2 bases; nucleotides not matched to a gene: 14. In nucleotides, the CDR3 is TGTGCCAGCCGAATAGATGCGGGAGGGGTTGACACAGATACGCAGTATTTT. Translating gives CASRIDAGGVDTDTQYF.

The V call is TRBV6-5, the J call TRBJ2-5; possible D gene TRBD2, 6 bases. This CDR3 is 15 amino acids long. Trimming took 5 bases from V and 5 from J, leaving 18 bases between them. Looked up from germline, CDR1 is MNHEY and CDR2 is SVGAGI. Here the CDR3 DNA reads TGTGCCAGCAGTCCCATCTCACGGGGGTCGGAGACCCAGTACTTC. Protein product: CASSPISRGSETQYF.

This clone was picked up a small number of times. The chain joins TRBV15 to TRBJ2-3, with D hard to call. In germline, CDR1 is LNHNV, CDR2 YYDKDF (reference sequence). Trimming pared 3 bases from V and 0 bases from J, leaving 7 bases between. This CDR3 is 14 amino acids long. DNA for the CDR3: TGTGCCACCAGCAGGGCGGCTAGCACAGATACGCAGTATTTT. Encoded protein: CATSRAASTDTQYF.

The gene calls are TRBV6-5 and TRBJ1-6, with D unresolved. The germline V gene encodes CDR1 MNHEY and CDR2 SVGAGI. CDR3 length: 14 amino acids. CDR3 DNA sequence: TGTGGGACGGGGTCGAGCTCCTATAATTCACCCCTCCACTTT. Residues: CGTGSSSYNSPLHF.